This TCR beta chain was sequenced during a study of long-term antiretroviral therapy in people with HIV. Study in general: The 2015 recommendation for immediate ART came about a decade after the earliest samples.

From germline, CDR1 is LNHNV and CDR2 YYDKDF (reference sequence). This CDR3 has 16 residues. V gave up 5 bases and J gave up 0 bases; unmatched junction bases: 6. An immunoSEQ assay, version v3.0, was performed at survey level. Assay: immunoSEQ multiplex PCR; the TCRdb copy retains only in-frame clones and omits some. The sample has fewer than 15,000 clones, 70% to 80% seen once. Regarding the study as a whole: Patients on ART gained diversity, which nonetheless stayed below transplant donor controls.

As for this clone: Its antigen is as yet unknown.

The TCR was taken from a young woman with HIV. The sequencing here drew on unsorted PBMCs, taken 1.3 years after starting antiretroviral therapy. The genes are TRBV15 and TRBJ1-4; 7 nucleotides line up with TRBD1. CDR3 DNA sequence: TGTGCCACCAGCGGATACAGGGGCGCAACTAATGAAAAACTGTTTTTT. Translating gives CATSGYRGATNEKLFF.